This is a list of T cell receptor beta chains from one sample in a study of control samples from healthy donors and cancer patients. Method: immunoSEQ multiplex PCR; TCRdb's copy keeps in-frame clones and lacks some. The sample includes about 55,000 clones, around 95% of them seen just once. The specimen sequenced was blood. The source of these receptors is a woman between 18 and 29 years old in good health. Both conserved end residues are part of each CDR3. D genes are given only for firm matches. Clone size is not always given. Where it is, it says once, few, many or a class for expanded clones.

V gene: TRBV11-2
D gene: .
CDR3 length: 14
clone size: .
J gene: TRBJ1-1
CDR3 DNA: TGTGCCAGCAGCTTAGATCCCAGGGGTGATGAAGCTTTCTTT
CDR3 protein: CASSLDPRGDEAFF

V gene: TRBV19
D gene: .
CDR3 length: 16
clone size: .
J gene: TRBJ1-2
CDR3 DNA: TGTGCCAGTAGTAACATGGGAGGCCTCCTTCCTTATGGCTACACCTTC
CDR3 protein: CASSNMGGLLPYGYTF

V gene: TRBV4-1
D gene: .
CDR3 length: 14
clone size: .
J gene: TRBJ2-7
CDR3 DNA: TGCGCCAGCAGCCAAGTTATCGGCTCCTACGAGCAGTACTTC
CDR3 protein: CASSQVIGSYEQYF

V gene: TRBV5-1
D gene: .
CDR3 length: 14
clone size: .
J gene: TRBJ1-6
CDR3 DNA: TGCGCCAGCAGCTTGGAGCTAGAGAATTCACCCCTCCACTTT
CDR3 protein: CASSLELENSPLHF

V gene: TRBV24-1
D gene: TRBD1
CDR3 length: 15
clone size: .
J gene: TRBJ2-5
CDR3 DNA: TGTGCCACCAGTGAAGCGAGACAGGGACAAGAGACCCAGTACTTC
CDR3 protein: CATSEARQGQETQYF

V gene: TRBV7-7
D gene: .
CDR3 length: 15
clone size: .
J gene: TRBJ1-4
CDR3 DNA: TGTGCCAGCATCCCATCCCGGGCAGGGTGGGAAAAACTGTTTTTT
CDR3 protein: CASIPSRAGWEKLFF

V gene: TRBV6-5
D gene: TRBD1
CDR3 length: 15
clone size: .
J gene: TRBJ1-1
CDR3 DNA: TGTGCCAGCAGTTACCCGGGACAGATAAACACTGAAGCTTTCTTT
CDR3 protein: CASSYPGQINTEAFF

V gene: TRBV6-5
D gene: TRBD2
CDR3 length: 14
clone size: .
J gene: TRBJ2-1
CDR3 DNA: TGTGCCAGCAGCACGGGAGGGCTGTACAATGAGCAGTTCTTC
CDR3 protein: CASSTGGLYNEQFF

V gene: TRBV27
D gene: .
CDR3 length: 16
clone size: .
J gene: TRBJ1-1
CDR3 DNA: TGTGCCAGCAGTACCTACATCACTAAGGGGGACACTGAAGCTTTCTTT
CDR3 protein: CASSTYITKGDTEAFF

V gene: TRBV28
D gene: .
CDR3 length: 15
clone size: .
J gene: TRBJ1-4
CDR3 DNA: TGTGCCAGCAGTGTGACAGGAGCAACTAATGAAAAACTGTTTTTT
CDR3 protein: CASSVTGATNEKLFF

V gene: TRBV6-2/TRBV6-3
D gene: TRBD1
CDR3 length: 18
clone size: .
J gene: TRBJ2-5
CDR3 DNA: TGTGCCAGCAGTTACTCGACAGGGGAGATGCAGCACCAAGAGACCCAGTACTTC
CDR3 protein: CASSYSTGEMQHQETQYF

V gene: TRBV15
D gene: .
CDR3 length: 16
clone size: .
J gene: TRBJ2-3
CDR3 DNA: TGTGCCACCAGCAGAGGACAAGGGGGGCCGGAAGATACGCAGTATTTT
CDR3 protein: CATSRGQGGPEDTQYF

V gene: TRBV4-3
D gene: TRBD1
CDR3 length: 16
clone size: .
J gene: TRBJ2-1
CDR3 DNA: TGCGCCAGCAGCCAAACCGGGACAGGGGCCGACAATGAGCAGTTCTTC
CDR3 protein: CASSQTGTGADNEQFF

V gene: TRBV20-1
D gene: .
CDR3 length: 17
clone size: .
J gene: TRBJ2-7
CDR3 DNA: TGCAGTGCTAGTGATGGGGCAGGCTTTAAGTTCTCCTACGAGCAGTACTTC
CDR3 protein: CSASDGAGFKFSYEQYF

V gene: TRBV27
D gene: .
CDR3 length: 13
clone size: .
J gene: TRBJ2-2
CDR3 DNA: TGTGCCAGCAGACACACAGGCACCGGGGAGCTGTTTTTT
CDR3 protein: CASRHTGTGELFF

V gene: TRBV5-1
D gene: .
CDR3 length: 15
clone size: .
J gene: TRBJ2-5
CDR3 DNA: TGCGCCAGCAGCTGGGCTAGACAGATCGGAGAGACCCAGTACTTC
CDR3 protein: CASSWARQIGETQYF

V gene: TRBV27
D gene: .
CDR3 length: 15
clone size: .
J gene: TRBJ1-2
CDR3 DNA: TGTGCCAGCAGTTTATCTAACTATCTAGGTGGTGGCTACACCTTC
CDR3 protein: CASSLSNYLGGGYTF

V gene: TRBV2
D gene: .
CDR3 length: 15
clone size: .
J gene: TRBJ2-5
CDR3 DNA: TGTGCCAGCAGTGAGGAAAAAGGGAAGGGAGAGACCCAGTACTTC
CDR3 protein: CASSEEKGKGETQYF

V gene: TRBV12-3/TRBV12-4
D gene: .
CDR3 length: 11
clone size: .
J gene: TRBJ1-2
CDR3 DNA: TGTGCCAGCAGTTCCCGGAGCGGCTACACCTTC
CDR3 protein: CASSSRSGYTF

V gene: TRBV6-2/TRBV6-3
D gene: .
CDR3 length: 14
clone size: .
J gene: TRBJ2-2
CDR3 DNA: TGTGCCAGCAGTTACGCAGGCCGTACCGGGGAGCTGTTTTTT
CDR3 protein: CASSYAGRTGELFF

V gene: TRBV6-4
D gene: TRBD1
CDR3 length: 16
clone size: .
J gene: TRBJ1-5
CDR3 DNA: TGTGCCAGCAGTGACGTGGACAGGGAGGAGAATCAGCCCCAGCATTTT
CDR3 protein: CASSDVDREENQPQHF

V gene: TRBV12-3/TRBV12-4
D gene: .
CDR3 length: 12
clone size: .
J gene: TRBJ2-7
CDR3 DNA: TGTGCCAGCAGTTTTTTCGTCCCCGAGCAGTACTTC
CDR3 protein: CASSFFVPEQYF

V gene: TRBV5-6
D gene: .
CDR3 length: 12
clone size: once
J gene: TRBJ1-2
CDR3 DNA: TGTGCCAGCAGCTTGAGTACCCGGGGCTACACCTTC
CDR3 protein: CASSLSTRGYTF

V gene: TRBV19
D gene: .
CDR3 length: 14
clone size: .
J gene: TRBJ1-1
CDR3 DNA: TGTGCCAGTAGTGTAGGGGGTATGAACACTGAAGCTTTCTTT
CDR3 protein: CASSVGGMNTEAFF

V gene: TRBV7-7
D gene: .
CDR3 length: 16
clone size: .
J gene: TRBJ2-3
CDR3 DNA: TGTGCTAGCAGCTCCGGGACCAAGGCCGGCACAGATACGCAGTATTTT
CDR3 protein: CASSSGTKAGTDTQYF

V gene: TRBV7-3
D gene: TRBD1
CDR3 length: 15
clone size: few
J gene: TRBJ2-3
CDR3 DNA: TGTGCCAGCAGCTTAGAGGGGGCATACACAGATACGCAGTATTTT
CDR3 protein: CASSLEGAYTDTQYF

V gene: TRBV6-2/TRBV6-3
D gene: .
CDR3 length: 13
clone size: .
J gene: TRBJ1-6
CDR3 DNA: TGTGCCAGCAGTCACCCAGGGAATTCACCCCTCCACTTT
CDR3 protein: CASSHPGNSPLHF